Given below is one T cell receptor (beta chain) in context. Its target is unknown. The data derive from a study of shared clonotypes between healthy human individuals. Notes on the study in general: Since donors were few, the genetic and exposure-history diversity represented was limited. The study sampled only blood, and tissue repertoires likely differ.

Assay used: immunoSEQ multiplex PCR; TCRdb lists only in-frame clones, some missing. The repertoire includes about 490,000 clones, roughly 80% of them detected once, and more than 10% sits in the top ten. The CDR3 runs to 15 residues. Germline V lookup: CDR1 LNHDA, CDR2 SQIVND (reference sequence). V gave up 5 bases and J gave up 0 bases, with 14 bases separating them. The source of this sequence is a woman in her thirties or forties in good health. Some clones in this sample may be carry-over from other donors' samples. Source material: PBMCs. V gene TRBV19 combines with J gene TRBJ2-7; no clear D. CDR3 DNA: TGTGCCAGTAGTCCCCGGGTAGTCAGCTCCTACGAGCAGTACTTC. Translated: CASSPRVVSSYEQYF.